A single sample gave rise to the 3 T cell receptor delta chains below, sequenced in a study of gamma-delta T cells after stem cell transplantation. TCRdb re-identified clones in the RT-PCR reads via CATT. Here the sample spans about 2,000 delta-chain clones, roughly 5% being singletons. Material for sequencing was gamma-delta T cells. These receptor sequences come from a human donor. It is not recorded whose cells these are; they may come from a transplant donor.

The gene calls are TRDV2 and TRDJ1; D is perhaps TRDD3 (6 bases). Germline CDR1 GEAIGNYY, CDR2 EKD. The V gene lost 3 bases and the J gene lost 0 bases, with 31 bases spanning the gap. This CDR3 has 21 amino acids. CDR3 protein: CACDPVRGPRGGDRYTDKLIF. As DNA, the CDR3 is TGTGCCTGTGACCCCGTTCGCGGTCCGCGGGGGGGGGACCGGTACACCGATAAACTCATCTTT.

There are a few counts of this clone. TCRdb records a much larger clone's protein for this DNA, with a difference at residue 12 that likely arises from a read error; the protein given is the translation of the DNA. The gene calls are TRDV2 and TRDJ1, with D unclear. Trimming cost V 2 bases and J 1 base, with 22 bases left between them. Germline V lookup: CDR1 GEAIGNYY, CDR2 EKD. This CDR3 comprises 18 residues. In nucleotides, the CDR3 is TGTGCCTGTGACAGTCTTAGTCTCGGAGAACCGTGCACCGATAAACTCATCTTT. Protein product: CACDSLSLGEPCTDKLIF.

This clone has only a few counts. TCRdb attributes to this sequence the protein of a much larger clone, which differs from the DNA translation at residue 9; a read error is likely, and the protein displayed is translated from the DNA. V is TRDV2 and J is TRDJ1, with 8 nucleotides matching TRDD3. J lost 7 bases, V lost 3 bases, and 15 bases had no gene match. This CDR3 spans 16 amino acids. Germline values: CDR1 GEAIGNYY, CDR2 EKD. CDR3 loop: CACDPIDTEGYGKLIF. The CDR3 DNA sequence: TGTGCCTGTGACCCTATCGATACTGAGGGATACGGTAAACTCATCTTT.